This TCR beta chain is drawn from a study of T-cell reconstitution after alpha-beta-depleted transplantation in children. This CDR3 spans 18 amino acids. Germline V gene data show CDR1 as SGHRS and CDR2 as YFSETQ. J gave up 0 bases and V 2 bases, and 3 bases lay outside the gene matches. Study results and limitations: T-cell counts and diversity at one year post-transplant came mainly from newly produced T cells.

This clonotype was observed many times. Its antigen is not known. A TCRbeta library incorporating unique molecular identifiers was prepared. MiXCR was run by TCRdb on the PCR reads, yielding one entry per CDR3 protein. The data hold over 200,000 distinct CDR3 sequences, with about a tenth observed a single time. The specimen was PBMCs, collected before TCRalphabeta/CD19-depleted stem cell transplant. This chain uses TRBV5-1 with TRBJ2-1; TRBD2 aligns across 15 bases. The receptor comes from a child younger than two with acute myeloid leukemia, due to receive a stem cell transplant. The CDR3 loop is CASSFGLAGGSSYNEQFF. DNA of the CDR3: TGCGCCAGCAGCTTCGGACTAGCGGGAGGGAGCTCCTACAATGAGCAGTTCTTC.